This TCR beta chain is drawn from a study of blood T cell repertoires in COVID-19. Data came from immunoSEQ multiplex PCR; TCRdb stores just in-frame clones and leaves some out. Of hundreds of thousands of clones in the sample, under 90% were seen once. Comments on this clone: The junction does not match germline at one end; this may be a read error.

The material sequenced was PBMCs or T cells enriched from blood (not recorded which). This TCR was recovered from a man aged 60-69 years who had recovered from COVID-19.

The CDR3 loop reads CASSRGDSNNEQFF. The CDR3 coding sequence is TGCGCCAGCAGCCGGGGGGACTCCAACAATGAGCAGTTCTTC. The J gene is TRBJ2-1, the V gene TRBV4-3; D possibly corresponds to TRBD2 (6 bases). CDR3 size: 14 residues. Per germline, CDR1 LGHNA and CDR2 YSLEER.